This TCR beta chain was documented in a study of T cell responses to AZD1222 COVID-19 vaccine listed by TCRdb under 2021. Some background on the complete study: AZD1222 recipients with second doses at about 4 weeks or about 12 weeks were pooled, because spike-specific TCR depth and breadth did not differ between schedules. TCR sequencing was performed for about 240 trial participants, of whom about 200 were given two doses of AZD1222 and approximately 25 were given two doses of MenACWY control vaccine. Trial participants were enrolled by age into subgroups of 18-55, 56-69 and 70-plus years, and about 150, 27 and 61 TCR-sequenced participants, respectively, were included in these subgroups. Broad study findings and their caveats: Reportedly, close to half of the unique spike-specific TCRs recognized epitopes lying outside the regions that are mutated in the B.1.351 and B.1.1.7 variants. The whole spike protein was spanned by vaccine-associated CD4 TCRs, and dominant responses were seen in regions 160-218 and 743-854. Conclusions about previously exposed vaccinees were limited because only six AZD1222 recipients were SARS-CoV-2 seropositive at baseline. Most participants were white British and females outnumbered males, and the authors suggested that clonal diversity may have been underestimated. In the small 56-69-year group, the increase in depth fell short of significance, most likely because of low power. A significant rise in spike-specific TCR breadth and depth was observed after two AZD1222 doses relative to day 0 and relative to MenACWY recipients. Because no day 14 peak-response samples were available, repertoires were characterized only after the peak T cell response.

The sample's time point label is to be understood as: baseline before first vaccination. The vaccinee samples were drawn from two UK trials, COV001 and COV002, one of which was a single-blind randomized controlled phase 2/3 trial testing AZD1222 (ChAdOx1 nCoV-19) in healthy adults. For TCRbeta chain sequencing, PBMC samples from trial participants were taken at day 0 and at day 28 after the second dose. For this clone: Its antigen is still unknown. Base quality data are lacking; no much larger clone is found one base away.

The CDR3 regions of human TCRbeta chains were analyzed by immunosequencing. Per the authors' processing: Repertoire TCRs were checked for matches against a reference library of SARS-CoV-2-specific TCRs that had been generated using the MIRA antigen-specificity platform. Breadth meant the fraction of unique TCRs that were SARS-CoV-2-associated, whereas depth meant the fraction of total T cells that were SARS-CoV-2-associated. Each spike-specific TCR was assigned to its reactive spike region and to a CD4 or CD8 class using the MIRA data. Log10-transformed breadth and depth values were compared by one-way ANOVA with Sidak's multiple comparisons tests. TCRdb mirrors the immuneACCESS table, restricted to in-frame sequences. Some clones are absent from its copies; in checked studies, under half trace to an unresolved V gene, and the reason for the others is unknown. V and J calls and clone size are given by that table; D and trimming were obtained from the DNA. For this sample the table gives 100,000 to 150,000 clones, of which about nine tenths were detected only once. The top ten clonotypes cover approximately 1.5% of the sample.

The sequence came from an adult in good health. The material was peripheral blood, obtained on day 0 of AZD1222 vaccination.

The encoded CDR3 is CASSLETRSSYNEQFF. The DNA reads as follows: TGCGCCAGCAGCTTGGAGACTAGGAGCTCCTACAATGAGCAGTTCTTC. Recombination joined TRBV5-1 with TRBJ2-1; D gene: possibly TRBD2, on 6 matching bases. Reading the germline V gene gives CDR1 SGHRS and CDR2 YFSETQ. V loses 0 bases, J loses 0 bases, and the germline ends lie 10 bases apart. Inclusive of the bounding cysteine and phenylalanine, the CDR3 is 16 residues long. Only the CDR3 part of the read is kept: 48 bases, read in frame from the first base.